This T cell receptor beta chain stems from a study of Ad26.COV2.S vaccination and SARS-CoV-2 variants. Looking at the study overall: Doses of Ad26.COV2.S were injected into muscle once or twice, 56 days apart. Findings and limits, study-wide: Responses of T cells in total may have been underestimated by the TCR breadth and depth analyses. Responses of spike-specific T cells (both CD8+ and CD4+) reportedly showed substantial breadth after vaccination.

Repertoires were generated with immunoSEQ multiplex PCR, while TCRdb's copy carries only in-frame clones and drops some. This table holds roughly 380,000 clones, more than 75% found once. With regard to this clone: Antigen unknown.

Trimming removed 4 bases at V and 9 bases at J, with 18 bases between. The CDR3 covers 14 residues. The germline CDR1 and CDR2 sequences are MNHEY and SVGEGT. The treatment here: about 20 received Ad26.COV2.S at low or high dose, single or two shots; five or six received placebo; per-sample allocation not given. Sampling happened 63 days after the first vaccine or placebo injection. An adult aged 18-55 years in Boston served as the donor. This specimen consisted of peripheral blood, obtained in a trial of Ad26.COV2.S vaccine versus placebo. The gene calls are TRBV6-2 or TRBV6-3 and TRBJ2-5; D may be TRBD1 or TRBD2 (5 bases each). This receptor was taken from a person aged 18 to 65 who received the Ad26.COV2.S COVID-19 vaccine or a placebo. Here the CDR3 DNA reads TGTGCCAGCAGTTTCGGGACGGGTAAGCGTGCCCAGTACTTC. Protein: CASSFGTGKRAQYF.